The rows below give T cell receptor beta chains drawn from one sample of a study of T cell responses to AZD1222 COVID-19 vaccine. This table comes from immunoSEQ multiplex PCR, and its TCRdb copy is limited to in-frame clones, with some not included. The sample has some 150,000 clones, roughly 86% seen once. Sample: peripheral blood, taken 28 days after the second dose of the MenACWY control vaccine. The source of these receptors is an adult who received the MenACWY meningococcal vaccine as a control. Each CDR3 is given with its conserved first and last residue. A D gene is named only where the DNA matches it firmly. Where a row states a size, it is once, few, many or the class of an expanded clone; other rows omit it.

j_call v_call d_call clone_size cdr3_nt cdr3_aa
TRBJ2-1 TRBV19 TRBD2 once TGTGCCAGAAAGACTAGCGGGAGGGCCGATGAGCAGTTCTTC CARKTSGRADEQFF
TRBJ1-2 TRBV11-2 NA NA TGTGCCAGCAGCTTAGATCGGCAGGTCGCGACCTTC CASSLDRQVATF
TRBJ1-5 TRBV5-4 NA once TGTGCCAGCAGCACGGACGGTAACAATCAGCCCCAGCATTTT CASSTDGNNQPQHF
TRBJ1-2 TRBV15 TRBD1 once TGTGCCACCAGCGGAGGACAGGAGGATGGCTACACCTTC CATSGGQEDGYTF
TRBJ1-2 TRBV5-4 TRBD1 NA TGTGCCAGCAGCCCGAGGACAGGGCCTAACTATGGCTACACCTTC CASSPRTGPNYGYTF
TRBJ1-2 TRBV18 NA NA TGTGCCAGCTCAGCAGACAGAACTTTGCCATTCGGCTACACCTTC CASSADRTLPFGYTF
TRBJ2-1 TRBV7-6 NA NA TGTGCCAGCAGCTTAGAGATAGGTTACAATGAGCAGTTCTTC CASSLEIGYNEQFF
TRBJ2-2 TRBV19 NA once TGTGCCAGTAGTATTTGGGGAAACACCGGGGAGCTGTTTTTT CASSIWGNTGELFF
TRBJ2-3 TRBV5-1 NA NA TGCGCCAGCAGCTCGAAGACAGACACAGATACGCAGTATTTT CASSSKTDTDTQYF
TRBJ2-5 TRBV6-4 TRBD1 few TGTGCCAGCAGTGACAGGGGGCGCCAAGAGACCCAGTACTTC CASSDRGRQETQYF
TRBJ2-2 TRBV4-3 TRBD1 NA TGCGCCAGCAGCCACTACTCCGGGACAGGGCTATCCGGGGAGCTGTTTTTT CASSHYSGTGLSGELFF
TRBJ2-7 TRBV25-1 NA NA TGTGCCAGCACTGGGACATCCACCTACGAGCAGTACTTC CASTGTSTYEQYF
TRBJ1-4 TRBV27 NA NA TGTGCCAGCAGTTTGAGGAGCCGGGAAAAACTGTTTTTT CASSLRSREKLFF
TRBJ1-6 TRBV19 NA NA TGTGCCAGTAGTATTGGAAATTCACCCCTCCACTTT CASSIGNSPLHF
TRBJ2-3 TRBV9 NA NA TGTGCCAGCAGCGGATTTGGGGGACCAGATACGCAGTATTTT CASSGFGGPDTQYF
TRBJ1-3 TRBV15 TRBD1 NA TGTGCCACCAGCCCAGCGGGACAGAAGGGAAACACCATATATTTT CATSPAGQKGNTIYF
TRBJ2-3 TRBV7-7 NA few TGTGCTAGCAGCTATGCAGCTGGTAGCACAGATACGCAGTATTTT CASSYAAGSTDTQYF
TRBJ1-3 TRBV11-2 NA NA TGTGCCAGCAGCTTAGATAACATCAAAAACACCATATATTTT CASSLDNIKNTIYF
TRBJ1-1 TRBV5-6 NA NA TGTGCCAGCAGCTCGTTCTCGACAGGACAGAACACTGAAGCTTTCTTT CASSSFSTGQNTEAFF
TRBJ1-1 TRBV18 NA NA TGTGCCAGCTCACTGGAAGACAGGCTTGAAGCTTTCTTT CASSLEDRLEAFF
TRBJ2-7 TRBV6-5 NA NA TGTGCCAGCAGTCCCCCCGAGGGCGGCGAGCAGTACTTC CASSPPEGGEQYF
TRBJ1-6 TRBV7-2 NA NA TGTGCCAGCAGCTGGAATGATTCACCCCTCCACTTT CASSWNDSPLHF
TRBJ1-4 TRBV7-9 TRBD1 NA TGTGCCAGCAGCTTATCCAGGGGGGATGAAAAACTGTTTTTT CASSLSRGDEKLFF
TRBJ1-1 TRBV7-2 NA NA TGTGCCAGCAGCCGTGACAGTAAGAACACTGAAGCTTTCTTT CASSRDSKNTEAFF
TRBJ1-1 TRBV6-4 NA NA TGTGCCAGCAGCCCCGGCCGTGGGGACACTGAAGCTTTCTTT CASSPGRGDTEAFF
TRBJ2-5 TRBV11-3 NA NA TGTGCCAGCAGCTTAGCGGTAGAGACCCAGTACTTC CASSLAVETQYF
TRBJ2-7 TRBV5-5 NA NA TGTGCCAGCGCTTCCGGGAGCTCCTACGAGCAGTACTTC CASASGSSYEQYF
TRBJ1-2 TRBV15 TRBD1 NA TGTGCCACCAGCAAGGACAGGGGGAAAGTAGATGGCTACACCTTC CATSKDRGKVDGYTF
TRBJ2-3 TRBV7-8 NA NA TGTGCCAGCAGCTTATCCAGGGGAGATACGCAGTATTTT CASSLSRGDTQYF
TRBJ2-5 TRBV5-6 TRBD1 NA TGTGCCAGCAGCTTGTGGACAGGGGTAGAGACCCAGTACTTC CASSLWTGVETQYF
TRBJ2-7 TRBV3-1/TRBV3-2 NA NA TGTGCCAGCAGCCACCTGACGGGTTACGAGCAGTACTTC CASSHLTGYEQYF
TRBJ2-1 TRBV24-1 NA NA TGTGCCACCAGTGATTGGGCAGACCTTGGGCAGTTCTTC CATSDWADLGQFF
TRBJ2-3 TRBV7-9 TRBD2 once TGTGCCAGCAGCTCCCGGGGAGGGGATACGCAGTATTTT CASSSRGGDTQYF
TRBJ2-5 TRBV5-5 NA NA TGTGCCAGCAGCCGGACGGTTATGAGGGAGACCCAGTACTTC CASSRTVMRETQYF
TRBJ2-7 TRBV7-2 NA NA TGTGCCAGCAGCTTATACAGGAAGGGGTACGAGCAGTACTTC CASSLYRKGYEQYF
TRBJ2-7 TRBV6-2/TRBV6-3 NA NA TGTGCCAGCAGTTACTCGAAGAGGGAACCCTACGAGCAGTACTTC CASSYSKREPYEQYF
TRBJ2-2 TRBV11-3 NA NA TGTGCCAGCAGCTTAGATGTCTTCGGAGACACCGGGGAGCTGTTTTTT CASSLDVFGDTGELFF
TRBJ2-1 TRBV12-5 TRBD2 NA TGTGCTAGTGGTTTCATCGGGGCTAGCGGGAGTTATGAGCAGTTCTTC CASGFIGASGSYEQFF
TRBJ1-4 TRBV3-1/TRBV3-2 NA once TGTGCCAGCAGCCATAGCCCTACCGTTGCAACTAATGAAAAACTGTTTTTT CASSHSPTVATNEKLFF
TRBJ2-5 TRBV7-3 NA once TGTGCCAGCAGCTTATCGGGCAGTGGGCCCTGGGAGACCCAGTACTTC CASSLSGSGPWETQYF
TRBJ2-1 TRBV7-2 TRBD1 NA TGTGCCAGCAGCGCCCGACAGGGGCTTTACAATGAGCAGTTCTTC CASSARQGLYNEQFF
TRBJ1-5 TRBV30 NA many TGTGCCTGGAGTAGGTTAGGGGGACAGCCCCAGCATTTT CAWSRLGGQPQHF
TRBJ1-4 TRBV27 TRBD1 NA TGTGCCAGCAGCCGAGGGACAGGGCCGTGGGAAAAACTGTTTTTT CASSRGTGPWEKLFF
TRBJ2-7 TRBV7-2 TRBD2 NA TGTGCCAGCAGCTTACGGGGGAGGGCCTACGAGCAGTACTTC CASSLRGRAYEQYF
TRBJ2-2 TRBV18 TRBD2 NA TGTGCCAGCTCACCAACTAGCGGGAGGGCGAACACCGGGGAGCTGTTTTTT CASSPTSGRANTGELFF
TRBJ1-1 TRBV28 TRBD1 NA TGTGCCAGCAGTTTATTGGCGGGCCAGGGGGCGGGTGAAGCTTTCTTT CASSLLAGQGAGEAFF
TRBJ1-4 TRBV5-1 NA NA TGCGCCAGCAGTTCTGGACGGGGAAATGAAAAACTGTTTTTT CASSSGRGNEKLFF
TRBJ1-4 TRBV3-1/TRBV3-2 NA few TGTGCCAGCAGCCTAAATGAAAAACTGTTTTTT CASSLNEKLFF
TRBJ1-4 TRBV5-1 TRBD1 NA TGCGCCAGCAGCTCATATCTTGGGACAGCCGAAAAACTGTTTTTT CASSSYLGTAEKLFF
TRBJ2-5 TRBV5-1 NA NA TGCGCCAGCAGCTCTACGGATCAAGAGACCCAGTACTTC CASSSTDQETQYF
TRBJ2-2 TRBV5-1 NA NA TGCGCCAGCAGCACGTTGTCGACCGGGGAGCTGTTTTTT CASSTLSTGELFF
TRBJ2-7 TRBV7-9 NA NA TGTGCCAGCAGCTCCTCTGGCGACGAGCAGTACTTC CASSSSGDEQYF
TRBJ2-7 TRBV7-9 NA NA TGTGCCAGCGGCAGGGGGGAAAGGGAGCAGTACTTC CASGRGEREQYF